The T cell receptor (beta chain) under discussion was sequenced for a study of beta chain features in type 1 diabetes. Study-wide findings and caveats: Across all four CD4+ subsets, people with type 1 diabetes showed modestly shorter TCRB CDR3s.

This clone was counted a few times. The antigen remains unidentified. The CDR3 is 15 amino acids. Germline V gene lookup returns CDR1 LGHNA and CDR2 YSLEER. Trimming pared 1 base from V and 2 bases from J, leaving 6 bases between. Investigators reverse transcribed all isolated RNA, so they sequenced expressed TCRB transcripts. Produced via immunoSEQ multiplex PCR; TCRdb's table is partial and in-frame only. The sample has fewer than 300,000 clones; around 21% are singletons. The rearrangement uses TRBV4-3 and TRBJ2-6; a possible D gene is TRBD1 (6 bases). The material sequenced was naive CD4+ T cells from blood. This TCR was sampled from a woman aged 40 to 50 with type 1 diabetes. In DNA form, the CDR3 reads TGCGCCAGCAGCCAAGCAGGGGCTGGGGCCAACGTCCTGACTTTC. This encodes CASSQAGAGANVLTF.